The entry that follows covers one TCR beta chain sequence. This table comes from immunoSEQ multiplex PCR, and its TCRdb copy is limited to in-frame clones, with some not included. The table includes 200,000 or so clones, roughly 79% detected once. This specimen belongs to a study of blood T cell repertoires in COVID-19. The CDR3 runs 16 residues. What was sequenced was peripheral blood. The receptor's source is a human donor with acute or convalescent COVID-19. The donor label of this sample is uncertain. The chain has TRBV21-1 and TRBJ2-7; whether TRBD2, the table's D call, matches the DNA was not checked. TRBV21-1 is reported as a pseudogene. CDR3 DNA: TGTGCCAGCAGCAAGGATCGCAGAGCGGATAGTGACGAGCAGTACTTC. Its protein is CASSKDRRADSDEQYF.